These 25 T cell receptor beta chains originate from one sample sequenced in a study of response to subunit inactivated influenza vaccine. TCRdb fed the RT-PCR reads into MiXCR, producing one record per CDR3 protein. The table includes a few hundred thousand distinct CDR3 sequences, under 8.5% detected once. The material was PBMCs from blood, obtained less than 30 months after vaccination. These receptors all come from a man between 45 and 75 years old who received an inactivated influenza vaccine.

This clonotype came up a few times. The V gene is TRBV20-1, the J gene TRBJ2-3; D unclear. Germline assignment: CDR1 DFQATT and CDR2 SNEGSKA (reference sequence). This CDR3 is built from 13 residues. V dropped 0 bases and J dropped 6 bases, with 10 bases sitting between them. CDR3 sequence: CSARDTGRDTQYF. In DNA, the CDR3 is TGCAGTGCTAGAGACACCGGACGGGATACGCAGTATTTT.

This clonotype was detected many times. This chain uses TRBV28 with TRBJ2-4; D unclear. In germline, CDR1 is MDHEN, CDR2 SYDVKM. The V end was cut by 6 bases, the J end by 0 bases, with 15 bases between. The CDR3 covers 16 residues. The CDR3 loop reads CASRPDTNLAKNIQYF. Here the CDR3 DNA reads TGTGCCAGCAGACCAGACACCAATCTAGCCAAAAACATTCAGTACTTC.

There are a few counts of this clonotype. The rearrangement uses TRBV6-5 and TRBJ2-1, with unresolved D. Looked up from germline, CDR1 is MNHEY and CDR2 is SVGAGI. V was pared by 0 bases and J by 7 bases, with 13 bases between. This CDR3 is built from 15 residues. This CDR3 reads CASSYSSKARNEQFF. The CDR3 DNA reads as TGTGCCAGCAGTTACTCGAGTAAAGCGCGGAATGAGCAGTTCTTC.

This clonotype has more than one count but fewer than ten. V gene TRBV5-1 combines with J gene TRBJ2-1, with 13 nucleotides matching TRBD2. Germline-derived CDR1 and CDR2 are SGHRS and YFSETQ. CDR3 size: 16 residues. V lost 4 bases to trimming and J lost 12 bases; unmatched junction nucleotides: 13. As DNA, the CDR3 is TGCGCCAGCAGCCCGGCCGGGACTAGCGGGATCGGGATGCAGTTCTTC. The encoded protein is CASSPAGTSGIGMQFF.

This clonotype was observed a handful of times. The gene calls are TRBV4-1 and TRBJ2-3; perhaps TRBD1 as D (5 bases). V shed 2 bases and J shed 2 bases, with 11 bases lying between them. The CDR3 loop spans 15 amino acids. Germline V CDR1 and CDR2: MGHRA, YSYEKL. The CDR3 nucleotides are TGCGCCAGCAGCCAAAAGGGGCCAGCCACAGATACGCAGTATTTT. Encoded protein: CASSQKGPATDTQYF.

V is TRBV10-3 and J is TRBJ2-7; 7 bases are shared with TRBD2. CDR1 is ENHRY, CDR2 SYGVKD, per germline. Germline trimming cut 7 bases from V and 3 bases from J; bases unmatched to any gene: 0. This CDR3 has 11 amino acids. CDR3 residues: CAITSGYEQYF. The CDR3 DNA sequence: TGTGCCATCACTAGCGGCTACGAGCAGTACTTC.

The table lists this clonotype with a few counts. The CDR3 nucleotides read TGTGCCAGCAGTTTAAGGAGCTTGGCGGGACTGCAGTACTTC. This codes for CASSLRSLAGLQYF. This rearrangement joins TRBV28 to TRBJ2-5, with D perhaps matching TRBD2 (6 bases). V dropped 2 bases and J dropped 11 bases, with 18 bases sitting between them. Germline V gene sequence: CDR1 MDHEN, CDR2 SYDVKM. This CDR3 is built from 14 residues.

This clonotype has a count of ten or more. The chain carries TRBV7-9 and TRBJ2-7, with D maybe TRBD2 (7 bases). V lost 5 bases to trimming and J lost 1 base, with 15 bases between them. Per germline, CDR1 SEHNR and CDR2 FQNEAQ (reference sequence). The CDR3 runs 15 residues. The DNA for the CDR3 is TGTGCCAGCAGCGGGGGGGCAGGGAGGTCCTACGAGCAGTACTTC. It is translated as CASSGGAGRSYEQYF.

This clonotype has at least ten counts. The genes are TRBV4-3 and TRBJ2-7, with TRBD2 identical over 7 bases. J gave up 3 bases and V 1 base, and 6 bases lay outside the gene matches. Looked up from germline, CDR1 is LGHNA and CDR2 is YSLEER. There are 15 residues in the CDR3. The CDR3 here is CASSQVRAGYYEQYF. CDR3 coding DNA: TGCGCCAGCAGCCAAGTCCGAGCGGGGTACTACGAGCAGTACTTC.

This clonotype was seen ten or more times. The junction differs from germline at one of its ends, possibly a read error. The chain couples TRBV5-1 to TRBJ2-5; TRBD1 matches at 8 bases. Germline V lookup: CDR1 SGHRS, CDR2 YFSETQ. The CDR3 spans 14 residues. CDR3 region: CASSSGTGQETQYF. CDR3 nucleotides: TGTGCCAGCAGCTCCGGGACAGGACAAGAGACCCAGTACTTC.

The chain has TRBV7-2 and TRBJ2-1; maybe TRBD1 (6 bases). Trimming cost V 4 bases and J 9 bases, with 13 bases left between them. The CDR3 contains 13 residues. The germline V gene has CDR1 SGHTA and CDR2 FQGNSA. CDR3: CASSYRVLGEQFF. CDR3 DNA: TGTGCCAGCAGCTACAGGGTTTTGGGTGAGCAGTTCTTC.

This clonotype was detected only a few times. The chain couples TRBV28 to TRBJ2-7; D unresolved. Trimming cost V 7 bases and J 4 bases, with 8 bases left between them. CDR1 MDHEN and CDR2 SYDVKM come from the germline V gene. This CDR3 spans 11 amino acids. In nucleotides, the CDR3 is TGTGCCAGCACAGCGAAGTACGAGCAGTACTTC. It yields the protein CASTAKYEQYF.

This chain uses TRBV19 with TRBJ2-1; D is perhaps TRBD1 (5 bases). This CDR3 is built from 13 residues. V lost 1 base to trimming and J lost 9 bases, with 10 bases between them. CDR1 is LNHDA, CDR2 SQIVND, per germline (reference sequence). CDR3 loop: CASSIVGAGEQFF. The CDR3 DNA sequence: TGTGCCAGTAGTATAGTAGGGGCAGGTGAGCAGTTCTTC.

The chain couples TRBV20-1 to TRBJ2-1; D is possibly TRBD1 (5 bases). From germline, CDR1 is DFQATT and CDR2 SNEGSKA (reference sequence). V was clipped by 1 base and J by 3 bases, with 10 bases between them. This CDR3 is 14 amino acids long. For the CDR3, the DNA is TGCAGTGCTAGAGCACAGGTGAACTACAATGAGCAGTTCTTC. This encodes CSARAQVNYNEQFF.

This clonotype was counted many times. The chain employs TRBV6-5 and TRBJ1-2; 8 nucleotides line up with TRBD1. V gave up 4 bases and J gave up 4 bases; unmatched junction bases: 8. CDR3 length: 15 amino acids. Germline-derived CDR1 and CDR2 are MNHEY and SVGAGI. CDR3 sequence (DNA): TGTGCCAGCAGTTGGGCAGGGCAGGGGGCCTATGGCTACACCTTC. Translated: CASSWAGQGAYGYTF.

The chain employs TRBV18 and TRBJ2-7; no clear D. Germline V gene data show CDR1 as KGHSH and CDR2 as LQKENI. V shed 1 base and J shed 8 bases, with 15 bases lying between them. This CDR3 contains 14 residues. CDR3 residues: CASSPQAPSAQQYF. CDR3 sequence (DNA): TGTGCCAGCTCACCACAGGCCCCTTCAGCCCAGCAGTACTTC.

This clonotype came up a few times. V usage is TRBV20-1 and J usage is TRBJ2-1; 10 bases are a match to TRBD2. Germline assignment: CDR1 DFQATT and CDR2 SNEGSKA (reference sequence). V lost 0 bases to trimming and J lost 2 bases; unmatched junction nucleotides: 4. The CDR3 is 16 residues long. In DNA, the CDR3 is TGCAGTGCTAGAGATATAAGCGGGAGGGCCTACAATGAGCAGTTCTTC. This codes for CSARDISGRAYNEQFF.

This clonotype was seen repeatedly, ten times or more. The rearrangement uses TRBV4-3 and TRBJ1-1; D call uncertain. The CDR3 loop spans 15 amino acids. Looked up from germline, CDR1 is LGHNA and CDR2 is YSLEER. V was shortened by 1 base and J by 1 base, with 10 bases between the two germline ends. The CDR3 region has the DNA TGCGCCAGCAGCCAAGTTTGGGGAGCGAACACTGAAGCTTTCTTT. Translated, it gives CASSQVWGANTEAFF.

This clonotype was seen a handful of times. V is TRBV4-2 and J is TRBJ1-5; TRBD1 agrees at 9 bases. Germline lookup yields CDR1 LGHNA and CDR2 YNFKEQ. There are 15 residues in the CDR3. With V trimmed by 1 base and J by 4 bases, 2 bases remained unmatched. The CDR3 nucleotides are TGTGCCAGCAGCCAAGGGACAGGGGTTAATCAGCCCCAGCATTTT. This gives the protein CASSQGTGVNQPQHF.

This clonotype was found many times. The CDR3 nucleotides are TGTGCCATCAGTAAAGACAGGGCCGAGGCTCGGGGGACCCAGTACTTC. This codes for CAISKDRAEARGTQYF. This chain links TRBV10-3 with TRBJ2-5; TRBD1 matches 7 bases. The V gene's germline CDR1 is ENHRY and CDR2 SYGVKD. The CDR3 covers 16 residues. V trimming: 5 bases; J trimming: 7 bases; junction bases outside the gene matches: 16.

This chain joins TRBV20-1 and TRBJ2-2; 10 bases fit TRBD2. Germline V lookup: CDR1 DFQATT, CDR2 SNEGSKA (reference sequence). This CDR3 is 16 amino acids long. V was clipped by 3 bases and J by 6 bases; unmatched bases: 10. CDR3 protein: CSARLAGGPQAGELFF. In DNA, the CDR3 is TGCAGTGCTAGGTTAGCGGGAGGTCCCCAGGCCGGGGAGCTGTTTTTT.

This clonotype was detected ten times or more. V and J are TRBV9 and TRBJ1-5; D is undetermined. CDR1 and CDR2 (germline): SGDLS, YYNGEE. CDR3 length: 13 residues. With 0 bases removed from V and 7 bases from J, the gap between germline ends came to 8 bases. The CDR3, as DNA: TGTGCCAGCAGCGTAGGTGGGTTGCAGCCCCAGCATTTT. Encoded protein: CASSVGGLQPQHF.

This clonotype has more than one count but fewer than ten. V gene TRBV20-1 combines with J gene TRBJ1-5; D might be TRBD1 (6 bases). This CDR3 is built from 13 residues. The germline CDR1 and CDR2 sequences are DFQATT and SNEGSKA (reference sequence). Trimming stripped 5 bases from V and 1 base from J, with 9 bases between. CDR3: CSASQGSNQPQHF. The CDR3, as DNA: TGCAGTGCTTCCCAGGGGAGCAATCAGCCCCAGCATTTT.

The chain combines TRBV9 with TRBJ2-2; weak D call: TRBD1 (6 bases). With 0 bases removed from V and 5 bases from J, the gap between germline ends came to 11 bases. The CDR3 consists of 15 residues. The germline CDR1 and CDR2 sequences are SGDLS and YYNGEE. The CDR3 DNA reads TGTGCCAGCAGCGTAGTGGGGGCGCGGACCGGGGAGCTGTTTTTT. The encoded protein is CASSVVGARTGELFF. Variable domain in full (rest from reference TRBV9 and TRBJ2-2): DSGVTQTPKHLITATGQRVTLRCSPRSGDLSVYWYQQSLDQGLQFLIQYYNGEERAKGNILERFSAQQFPDLHSELNLSSLELGDSALYFCASSVVGARTGELFFGEGSRLTVL.

The rearrangement links TRBV4-3 to TRBJ2-7; 8 bases are shared with TRBD1. Germline values: CDR1 LGHNA, CDR2 YSLEER. V lost 1 base, J lost 7 bases, and 6 bases stayed unmatched. The CDR3 has 14 residues. The CDR3 coding sequence is TGCGCCAGCAGCCAAGCCAGGGGGCTCGGTGAGCAGTACTTC. Protein: CASSQARGLGEQYF.